The 22 T cell receptor beta chains below were found in one sample sequenced in a study of blood T cells in healthy people across ages. It was with a sample-barcoded 5' primer and a J-beta primer mix that a second PCR of roughly 7 to 12 cycles was run. TCRdb reprocessed the 5' RACE reads with MiXCR, giving one entry per CDR3 protein. The sample contains 1.5 million to 2 million distinct CDR3 sequences, 30% to 35% of which appear only once. The material sequenced was blood. The receptor source for this set is a woman aged 25 to 39 in good health.

The chain uses TRBV3-1 and TRBJ2-3; no reliable D call. The CDR3 is 15 amino acids. V was trimmed by 0 bases and J by 0 bases, leaving 7 bases between them. Germline CDR1 is LGHDT and CDR2 is YNNKEL (reference sequence). The CDR3 protein is CASSQEGASTDTQYF. Written as DNA, the CDR3 is TGTGCCAGCAGCCAAGAAGGCGCTAGCACAGATACGCAGTATTTT.

The chain is built from TRBV5-1 and TRBJ2-1; no clear D gene. V dropped 0 bases and J dropped 6 bases, with 10 bases sitting between them. CDR1 and CDR2 from the germline V gene are SGHRS and YFSETQ. There are 14 residues in the CDR3. This chain's CDR3 is CASSLDTAPNEQFF. In nucleotides, the CDR3 is TGCGCCAGCAGCTTGGATACAGCTCCCAATGAGCAGTTCTTC.

This clonotype was observed a few times. The V gene is TRBV11-2, the J gene TRBJ2-1; 10 nucleotides agree with TRBD2. The CDR3 sequence is 16 residues long. Germline V gene lookup returns CDR1 SGHAT and CDR2 FQNNGV. Trimming at V came to 5 bases and at J to 8 bases, leaving 12 bases not matched to a gene. The CDR3 here is CASSPVIAGGWYEQFF. CDR3 DNA sequence: TGTGCCAGCAGCCCCGTTATAGCGGGGGGATGGTATGAGCAGTTCTTC.

In its sample, this clonotype was seen a few times. The chain has TRBV5-1 and TRBJ2-5, with TRBD2 matching over 9 bases. CDR3 length: 16 residues. The junction had 5 bases not matched to a gene; V was cut back by 1 base and J by 1 base. The germline gives CDR1 SGHRS, CDR2 YFSETQ. CDR3 loop: CASSLQVAGVQETQYF. In DNA, the CDR3 is TGCGCCAGCAGCTTGCAGGTAGCGGGGGTCCAAGAGACCCAGTACTTC.

V usage is TRBV5-1 and J usage is TRBJ2-1, with TRBD2 matching 11 bases. Germline trimming cut 4 bases from V and 4 bases from J; bases unmatched to any gene: 4. The CDR3 has 15 amino acids. Germline CDR1 is SGHRS and CDR2 is YFSETQ. CDR3 protein: CASSPSGRQYNEQFF. The DNA for the CDR3 is TGCGCCAGCAGCCCTAGCGGGAGGCAATACAATGAGCAGTTCTTC.

This clonotype was counted between two and nine times. This clone may be a read error of a much larger clone one base away. The rearrangement links TRBV11-2 to TRBJ2-4, with D hard to call. Trimming took 11 bases from V and 0 from J, leaving 17 bases between them. Germline V gives CDR1 SGHAT, CDR2 FQNNGV. CDR3 length: 15 residues. The CDR3 DNA sequence: TGTGCCGGCTGGGTCAGTTCGGGAGCCAAAAACATTCAGTACTTC. It is translated as CAGWVSSGAKNIQYF. The full variable domain, in which reference TRBV11-2 and TRBJ2-4 provide the parts outside the CDR3, is EAGVAQSPRYKIIEKRQSVAFWCNPISGHATLYWYQQILGQGPKLLIQFQNNGVVDDSQLPKDRFSAERLKGVDSTLKIQPAKLEDSAVYLCAGWVSSGAKNIQYFGAGTRLSVL.

A few counts support this clonotype. This chain links TRBV4-2 with TRBJ2-7; D is unclear. Germline values: CDR1 LGHNA, CDR2 YNFKEQ. This CDR3 comprises 13 residues. V was shortened by 0 bases and J by 12 bases, with 15 bases between the two germline ends. The CDR3 DNA is TGTGCCAGCAGCCAAGATGATTCGGGCTGGGTGTACTTC. Its translation: CASSQDDSGWVYF.

At least ten counts were recorded for this clonotype. V and J are TRBV29-1 and TRBJ1-2; no clear D gene. CDR1 SQVTM and CDR2 ANQGSEA come from the germline V gene. V was pared by 2 bases and J by 1 base, with 8 bases between. The CDR3 consists of 13 residues. The CDR3 DNA sequence: TGCAGCGTTGAACCCCGGGGTAACTATGGCTACACCTTC. Its translation: CSVEPRGNYGYTF.

This clonotype has at least ten counts. The chain combines TRBV6-1 with TRBJ1-5; no reliable D call. There are 12 residues in the CDR3. The V gene's germline CDR1 is MNHNS and CDR2 SASEGT. V gave up 7 bases and J gave up 0 bases, with 4 bases separating them. The CDR3 nucleotides are TGTGCCAGCACTCTTAGCAATCAGCCCCAGCATTTT. Translating it yields CASTLSNQPQHF.

The chain has TRBV7-9 and TRBJ1-1; D gene uncertain. Germline CDR1 SEHNR, CDR2 FQNEAQ (reference sequence). The V gene lost 1 base and the J gene lost 3 bases, with 9 bases spanning the gap. The CDR3 is 14 amino acids. The CDR3 DNA reads as TGTGCCAGCAGCTTAGGGCGAGGGCACACTGAAGCTTTCTTT. It is translated as CASSLGRGHTEAFF.

J is TRBJ1-5 and V is TRBV20-1; tentatively, D is TRBD1 (5 bases). CDR1 and CDR2 (germline): DFQATT, SNEGSKA (reference sequence). The V end was cut by 1 base, the J end by 5 bases, with 18 bases between. The CDR3 has 16 amino acids. CDR3 amino acids: CSARGRDGNVYQPQHF. The CDR3 coding sequence is TGCAGTGCTAGAGGGAGGGACGGAAACGTTTATCAGCCCCAGCATTTT.

Points on this clonotype: A much larger clone lies a single base off, so this may be a read error. The rearrangement links TRBV9 to TRBJ2-1; D possibly corresponds to TRBD1 (6 bases). The CDR3 is 14 amino acids. The V and J ends lost 4 bases and 8 bases respectively, with 16 bases between them. Germline CDR1 SGDLS, CDR2 YYNGEE. The CDR3 region is CASSPRTGRDEQFF. For the CDR3, the DNA is TGTGCCAGCAGCCCGCGAACAGGGCGGGATGAGCAGTTCTTC.

This chain uses TRBV20-1 with TRBJ1-2; 9 bases agree with TRBD1. V dropped 6 bases and J dropped 5; count of bases not matched to a gene: 10. CDR1 is DFQATT, CDR2 SNEGSKA, per germline (reference sequence). This CDR3 has 14 amino acids. The CDR3 is CSATPVDRGYGYTF. CDR3 coding DNA: TGCAGTGCCACCCCGGTGGACAGGGGTTATGGCTACACCTTC.

This clonotype was seen more than once but under ten times. The gene calls are TRBV12-3 or TRBV12-4 and TRBJ1-1; a possible D gene is TRBD1 (6 bases). The CDR3 runs to 13 residues. Trimming removed 6 bases from V and 6 bases from J, with 14 bases in between. CDR3 amino acids: CASRSREGAEAFF. CDR3 coding DNA: TGTGCCAGCAGAAGCCGCGAGGGGGCTGAAGCTTTCTTT.

The chain links TRBV9 to TRBJ2-6; D gene uncertain. The CDR3 runs to 16 residues. Deletions cut 0 bases from V and 4 bases from J, with 11 bases between. Germline V gene data show CDR1 as SGDLS and CDR2 as YYNGEE. This CDR3 reads CASSVGSEHGANVLTF. Here the CDR3 DNA reads TGTGCCAGCAGCGTAGGGAGCGAACACGGGGCCAACGTCCTGACTTTC.

The chain couples TRBV12-3 or TRBV12-4 to TRBJ2-1; unclear D gene. The CDR3 is made up of 14 amino acids. Trimming stripped 6 bases from V and 0 bases from J, with 9 bases between. Here the CDR3 DNA reads TGTGCCAGCAGGCAGCAGAGCTCCTACAATGAGCAGTTCTTC. Translating gives CASRQQSSYNEQFF.

This clonotype was observed once. The chain is built from TRBV6-6 and TRBJ2-3; 9 bases fit TRBD2. CDR1 and CDR2 (germline): MNHNY, SVGAGI (reference sequence). The CDR3 length is 15 residues. CDR3 in amino acids: CVTTRLAVGTDTQYF. CDR3 sequence (DNA): TGTGTCACCACTAGACTAGCGGTGGGCACAGATACGCAGTATTTT.

The chain uses TRBV12-3 or TRBV12-4 and TRBJ1-1, with D possibly matching TRBD1 (5 bases). The CDR3 runs 13 residues. V lost 10 bases to trimming and J lost 0 bases, with 12 bases between them. The CDR3 DNA is TGTGCCAACAGCGGACACCTGAACACTGAAGCTTTCTTT. Amino acids: CANSGHLNTEAFF.

This clonotype has more than one count but fewer than ten. The chain joins TRBV25-1 to TRBJ1-2; 9 nucleotides line up with TRBD1. Germline values: CDR1 MGHDK, CDR2 SYGVNS. The CDR3 has 16 residues. The ends lost 8 bases at V and 4 bases at J; junction bases unmatched: 14. In DNA, the CDR3 is TGTGCCAGCCTTCTTGGGACAGGGATCCCTTTCTATGGCTACACCTTC. Translated: CASLLGTGIPFYGYTF.

This clonotype was detected only a few times. The CDR3 DNA sequence: TGCGCCAGCAGCCTGGCGCCCCCTTCAGCGGGGGAAGGCGAGCAGTACTTC. Translated, it gives CASSLAPPSAGEGEQYF. This chain connects TRBV4-1 to TRBJ2-7; 8 bases align to TRBD2. The CDR3 loop spans 17 amino acids. V lost 4 bases to trimming and J lost 6 bases; unmatched junction nucleotides: 17. Per germline, CDR1 MGHRA and CDR2 YSYEKL.

This clonotype was counted a few times. This chain joins TRBV28 and TRBJ2-7, with D maybe TRBD1 (5 bases). CDR3 length: 14 residues. Germline V gives CDR1 MDHEN, CDR2 SYDVKM. Trimming took 3 bases from V and 1 from J, leaving 10 bases between them. This CDR3 is CASSFVTGSYEQYF. The CDR3, as DNA: TGTGCCAGCAGTTTCGTAACAGGTTCCTACGAGCAGTACTTC.

The V call is TRBV30, the J call TRBJ2-3; TRBD2 agrees at 7 bases. This CDR3 is 12 amino acids long. With V trimmed by 5 bases and J by 7 bases, 6 bases remained unmatched. The germline V gene has CDR1 GTSNPN and CDR2 SVGIG (reference sequence). The CDR3 coding sequence is TGTGCCTGGTCGACTAGCTTGTATACGCAGTATTTT. Its translation is CAWSTSLYTQYF.